The following is a T cell receptor beta chain sequence with its context. The protocol was immunoSEQ multiplex PCR, while the TCRdb copy is restricted to in-frame clones and leaves out a portion. The sample shows about 440,000 clones, 87% of them seen only once. The sample belongs to a study of blood T cell repertoires in COVID-19. For the study at large: T cells, B-cell-depleted T cells, or PBMCs provided the cDNA or gDNA that served as material.

In terms of age and location, participants ranged from roughly 18 to 89 years and lived in about 25 US areas. The germline V gene encodes CDR1 SEHNR and CDR2 FQNEAQ (reference sequence). V shed 3 bases and J shed 5 bases, with 19 bases lying between them. The CDR3 is made up of 17 amino acids. Sample: PBMCs or T cells enriched from blood (not recorded which). The genes are TRBV7-9 and TRBJ2-2; the D gene is possibly TRBD1 (6 bases). This TCR was recovered from a young woman with acute COVID-19. In DNA, the CDR3 is TGTGCCAGCAGCTTCGGTCCGTGGGGGCGCGGAACCGGGGAGCTGTTTTTT. It encodes CASSFGPWGRGTGELFF.